This T cell receptor (beta chain) was identified in a study of beta chain features in type 1 diabetes. Whole-study context: Sorted cells from all samples, numbering roughly 100 million, were examined. General study points: Naive, central memory and regulatory TCRB repertoires appeared more similar among patients than healthy donors. Researchers report that Type 1 diabetes patients had moderately but significantly shorter TCRB CDR3s across all four CD4+ subsets.

Averaging approximately 0.11 L, one heparinised blood draw was given by each donor. A word on this clone: As yet, its antigen is unknown.

Reverse transcription of all isolated RNA meant that expressed TCRB transcripts were sequenced. Sequencing of naive, central memory and regulatory T cell samples gave an average of approximately 3.8 million reads. Clones were read by immunoSEQ multiplex PCR, and TCRdb kept only the in-frame ones, dropping some. This table has some 330,000 clones, roughly 13% appearing once. Deletions cut 3 bases from V and 4 bases from J, with 18 bases between. The CDR3 runs 16 residues. CDR1 LGHNA and CDR2 YSLEER come from the germline V gene. The TCR sequence derives from a woman aged 18 to 35 with type 1 diabetes. This sequence joins TRBV4-3 and TRBJ1-2; the D gene is possibly TRBD1 (6 bases). Sequenced material: naive CD4+ T cells from blood. The CDR3 DNA sequence: TGCGCCAGCAGCCAGGGCCTCCGGGACACATTCTATGGCTACACCTTC. This translates into CASSQGLRDTFYGYTF.